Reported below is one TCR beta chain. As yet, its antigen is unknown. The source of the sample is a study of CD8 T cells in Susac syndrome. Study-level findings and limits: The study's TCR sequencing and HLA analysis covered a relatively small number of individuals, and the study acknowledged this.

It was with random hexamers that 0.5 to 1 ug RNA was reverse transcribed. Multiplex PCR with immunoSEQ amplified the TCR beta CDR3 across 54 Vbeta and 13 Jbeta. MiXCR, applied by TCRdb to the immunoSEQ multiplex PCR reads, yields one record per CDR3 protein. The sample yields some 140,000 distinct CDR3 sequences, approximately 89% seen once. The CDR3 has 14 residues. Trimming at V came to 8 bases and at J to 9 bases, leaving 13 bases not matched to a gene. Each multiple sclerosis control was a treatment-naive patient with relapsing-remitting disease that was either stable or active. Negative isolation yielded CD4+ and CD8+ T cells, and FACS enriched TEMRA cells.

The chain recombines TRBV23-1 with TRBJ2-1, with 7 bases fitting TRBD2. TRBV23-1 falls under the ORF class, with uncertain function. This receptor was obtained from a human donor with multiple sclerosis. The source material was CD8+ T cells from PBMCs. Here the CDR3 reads CASSERAGEGEQFF. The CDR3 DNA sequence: TGCGCCAGCTCTGAGCGCGCGGGAGAGGGTGAGCAGTTCTTC.